The clone carrying this T cell receptor beta chain was counted only a few times. These data come from a study of T-cell reconstitution after alpha-beta-depleted transplantation in children. Preparation of the TCRbeta library used unique molecular identifiers. TCRdb reanalysed the PCR reads using MiXCR and keeps one entry per CDR3 protein. In the table there are under 850,000 distinct CDR3 sequences, under 15% of which are singletons. This CDR3 contains 13 residues. Looked up from germline, CDR1 is MNHNS and CDR2 is SASEGT. V shed 6 bases and J shed 6 bases, with 11 bases lying between them. This clonotype was obtained from a girl under 10 years old with congenital amegakaryocytic thrombocytopenia, due to receive a stem cell transplant. V usage is TRBV6-1 and J usage is TRBJ2-2; D is ambiguous. This specimen consisted of PBMCs, obtained before TCRalphabeta/CD19-depleted stem cell transplant. DNA for the CDR3: TGTGCCAGCAGCGGGCCTAGTTCCGGGGAGCTGTTTTTT. Translation: CASSGPSSGELFF.